A single sample gave rise to the 5 T cell receptor beta chains below, sequenced in a study of blood T cell repertoires in COVID-19. Libraries were prepared by immunoSEQ multiplex PCR; TCRdb keeps only in-frame clonotypes and omits some of them. The sample shows about 64,000 clones, roughly 80% of them seen only once. The sample was peripheral blood. These receptors originate from a human donor in a cohort sampled during active COVID-19.

V usage is TRBV7-9 and J usage is TRBJ2-7, with TRBD1 matching 9 bases. Trimming took 5 bases from V and 0 from J; bases not matched to a gene: 8. The CDR3 covers 16 residues. Germline CDR1 and CDR2: SEHNR and FQNEAQ (reference sequence). CDR3 coding DNA: TGTGCCAGCAGCACCTCCGGGACAGGGATCTCCTACGAGCAGTACGTC. Protein product: CASSTSGTGISYEQYV.

The gene calls are TRBV4-1 and TRBJ1-1; D may be TRBD1 (5 bases). The CDR3 totals 16 residues. The germline CDR1 and CDR2 sequences are MGHRA and YSYEKL. V was cut by 4 bases and J by 2 bases, with 17 bases left in between. CDR3 bases: TGCGCCAGCAGCCCCCCGACAGTCACATCCAACACTGAAGCTTTCTTT. Encoded protein: CASSPPTVTSNTEAFF.

The V and J genes are TRBV10-3 and TRBJ2-7, with 7 bases aligning to TRBD1. The CDR3 consists of 17 residues. Germline V gene lookup returns CDR1 ENHRY and CDR2 SYGVKD. J was trimmed by 3 bases and V by 4 bases; bases with no gene match: 15. The CDR3 loop is CAISVRQEWDRSYEQYF. CDR3 sequence (DNA): TGTGCCATCAGTGTACGTCAAGAGTGGGACAGAAGCTACGAGCAGTACTTC.

The chain has TRBV6-5 and TRBJ2-2; D is unresolved. The V gene lost 6 bases and the J gene lost 0 bases, with 11 bases spanning the gap. CDR1 and CDR2 (germline): MNHEY, SVGAGI. The CDR3 runs 15 residues. CDR3 nucleotides: TGTGCCAGCAGCCCAGAGGAAGCGAACACCGGGGAGCTGTTTTTT. Amino acid sequence: CASSPEEANTGELFF.

V and J are TRBV15 and TRBJ1-6; 7 bases map to TRBD1. After removal of 1 base from V and 13 bases from J, the junction contained 13 bases not matched to a gene. Germline CDR1 reads LNHNV; CDR2 reads YYDKDF (reference sequence). CDR3 size: 16 residues. CDR3 in DNA: TGTGCCACCAGCAGAGCCCGGGACAGCGTTTTTAGGCCCCTCCACTTT. Protein product: CATSRARDSVFRPLHF. Drawing the rest from reference TRBV15 and TRBJ1-6, the complete variable domain is DAMVIQNPRYQVTQFGKPVTLSCSQTLNHNVMYWYQQKSSQAPKLLFHYYDKDFNNEADTPDNFQSRRPNTSFCFLDIRSPGLGDTAMYLCATSRARDSVFRPLHFGNGTRLTVT.